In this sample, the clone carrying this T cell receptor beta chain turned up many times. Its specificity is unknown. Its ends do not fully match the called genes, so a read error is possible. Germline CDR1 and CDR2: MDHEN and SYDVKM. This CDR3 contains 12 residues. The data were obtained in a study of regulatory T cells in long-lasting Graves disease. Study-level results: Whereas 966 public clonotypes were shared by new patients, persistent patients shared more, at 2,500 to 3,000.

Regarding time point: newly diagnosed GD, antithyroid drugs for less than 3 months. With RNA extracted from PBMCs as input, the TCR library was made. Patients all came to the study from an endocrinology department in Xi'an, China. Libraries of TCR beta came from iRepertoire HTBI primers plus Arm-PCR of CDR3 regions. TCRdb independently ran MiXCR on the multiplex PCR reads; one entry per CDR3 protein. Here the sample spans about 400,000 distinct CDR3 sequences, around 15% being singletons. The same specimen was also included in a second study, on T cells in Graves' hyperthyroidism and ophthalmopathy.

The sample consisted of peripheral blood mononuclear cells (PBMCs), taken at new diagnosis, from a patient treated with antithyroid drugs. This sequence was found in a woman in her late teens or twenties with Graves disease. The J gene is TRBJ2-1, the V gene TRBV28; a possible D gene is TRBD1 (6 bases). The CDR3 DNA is TGTGCCACCACCCTCACCGGGACAAGGCTCTCCTTC. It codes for CATTLTGTRLSF.